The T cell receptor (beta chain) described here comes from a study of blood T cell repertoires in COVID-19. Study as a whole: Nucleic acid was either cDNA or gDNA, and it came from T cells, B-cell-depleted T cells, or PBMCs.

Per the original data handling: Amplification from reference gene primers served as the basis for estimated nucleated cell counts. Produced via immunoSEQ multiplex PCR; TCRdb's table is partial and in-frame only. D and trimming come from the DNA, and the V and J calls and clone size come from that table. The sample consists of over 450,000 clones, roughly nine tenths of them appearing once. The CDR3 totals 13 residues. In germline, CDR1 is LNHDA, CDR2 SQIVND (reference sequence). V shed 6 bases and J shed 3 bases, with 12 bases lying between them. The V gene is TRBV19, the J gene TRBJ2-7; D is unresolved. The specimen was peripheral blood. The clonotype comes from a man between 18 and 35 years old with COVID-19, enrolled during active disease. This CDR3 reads CASSRDGGYEQYF. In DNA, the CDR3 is TGTGCCAGTAGCCGCGATGGCGGCTACGAGCAGTACTTC. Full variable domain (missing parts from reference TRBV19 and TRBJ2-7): DGGITQSPKYLFRKEGQNVTLSCEQNLNHDAMYWYRQDPGQGLRLIYYSQIVNDFQKGDIAEGYSVSREKKESFPLTVTSAQKNPTAFYLCASSRDGGYEQYFGPGTRLTVT.